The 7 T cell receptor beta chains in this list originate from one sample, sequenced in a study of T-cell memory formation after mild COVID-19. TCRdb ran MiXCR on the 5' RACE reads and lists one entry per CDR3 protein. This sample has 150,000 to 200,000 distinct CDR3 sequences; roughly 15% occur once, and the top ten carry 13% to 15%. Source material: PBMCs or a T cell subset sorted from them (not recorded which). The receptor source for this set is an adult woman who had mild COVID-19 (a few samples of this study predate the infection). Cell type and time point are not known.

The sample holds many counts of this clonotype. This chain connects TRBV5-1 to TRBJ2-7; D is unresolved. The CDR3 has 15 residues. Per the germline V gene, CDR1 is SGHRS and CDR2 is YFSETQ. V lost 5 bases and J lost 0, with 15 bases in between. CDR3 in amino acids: CASSTSTVASYEQYF. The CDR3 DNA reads TGCGCCAGCAGTACTTCAACGGTGGCCTCCTACGAGCAGTACTTC.

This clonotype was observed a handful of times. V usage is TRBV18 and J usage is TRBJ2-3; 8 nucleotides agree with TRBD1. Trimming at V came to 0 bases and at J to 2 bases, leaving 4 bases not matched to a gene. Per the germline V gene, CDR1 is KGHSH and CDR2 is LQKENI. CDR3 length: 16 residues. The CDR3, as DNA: TGTGCCAGCTCACCACCGGACAGGGCCCACACAGATACGCAGTATTTT. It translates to CASSPPDRAHTDTQYF.

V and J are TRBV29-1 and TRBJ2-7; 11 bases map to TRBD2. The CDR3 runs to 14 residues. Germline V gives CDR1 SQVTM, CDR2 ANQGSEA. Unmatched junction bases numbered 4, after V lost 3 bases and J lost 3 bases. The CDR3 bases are TGCAGCGTTGATGGTAGCGGGGGGGACTACGAGCAGTACTTC. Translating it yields CSVDGSGGDYEQYF.

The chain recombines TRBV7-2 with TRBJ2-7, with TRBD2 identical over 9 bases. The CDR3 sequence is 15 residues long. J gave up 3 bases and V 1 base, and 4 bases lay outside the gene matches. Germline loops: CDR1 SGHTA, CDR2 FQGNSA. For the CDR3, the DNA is TGTGCCAGCAGCTTAGAGACTAGCGGATTCTACGAGCAGTACTTC. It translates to CASSLETSGFYEQYF.

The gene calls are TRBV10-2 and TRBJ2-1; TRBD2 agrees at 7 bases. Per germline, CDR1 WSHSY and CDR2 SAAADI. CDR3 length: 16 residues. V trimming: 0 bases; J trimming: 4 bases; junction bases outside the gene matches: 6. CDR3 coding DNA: TGCGCCAGCAGTGAGTCGGAAGCGGGACGATACAATGAGCAGTTCTTC. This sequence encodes CASSESEAGRYNEQFF.

In DNA, the CDR3 is TGTGCCAGCATTCCCCAGGGGTCTTCCTACGAGCAGTACTTC. Translating gives CASIPQGSSYEQYF. The chain has TRBV6-2 or TRBV6-3 and TRBJ2-7; possible D gene TRBD1, 6 bases. Trimming removed 7 bases from V and 1 base from J, with 14 bases in between. The CDR3 spans 14 residues. Germline CDR1 MNHEY, CDR2 SVGEGT.

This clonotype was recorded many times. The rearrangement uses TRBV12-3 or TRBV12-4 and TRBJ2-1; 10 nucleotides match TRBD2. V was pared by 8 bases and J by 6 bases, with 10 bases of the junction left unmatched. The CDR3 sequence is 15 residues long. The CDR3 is CASSLSSGSFNEQFF. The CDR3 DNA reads TGTGCCAGCTCCCTTTCTAGCGGGAGTTTCAATGAGCAGTTCTTC.